The 8 T cell receptor beta chains below all came from one sample that was sequenced in a study of cytotoxic CD8 clonotypes in ibrutinib-treated CLL. The repertoire was sequenced with immunoSEQ multiplex PCR; TCRdb's copy has only in-frame clones and lacks some. The sample lists under 200,000 clones, about four fifths seen once, with over 4.5% in the top ten. Sequencing used PBMCs, obtained after 24 months of ibrutinib treatment. Receptor source: a human donor with chronic lymphocytic leukemia.

The V and J genes are TRBV7-9 and TRBJ1-2, with 10 bases aligning to TRBD1. CDR3 size: 16 residues. The V and J ends lost 5 bases and 6 bases, in that order; junction bases with no gene match: 12. Germline CDR1 and CDR2: SEHNR and FQNEAQ (reference sequence). The CDR3 loop is CASSLPLTGGFDGYTF. Here the CDR3 DNA reads TGTGCCAGCAGCCTACCGCTGACAGGGGGCTTCGATGGCTACACCTTC.

The genes are TRBV4-1 and TRBJ1-1; D remains ambiguous. This CDR3 has 15 residues. V was trimmed by 0 bases and J by 3 bases, leaving 11 bases between them. Germline CDR1 reads MGHRA; CDR2 reads YSYEKL. The CDR3 sequence: CASSQEGTRDTEAFF. The CDR3 nucleotides read TGCGCCAGCAGCCAAGAAGGCACTAGAGACACTGAAGCTTTCTTT.

The chain recombines TRBV27 with TRBJ1-1; unclear D gene. This CDR3 has 16 amino acids. Trimming left V 2 bases short and J 1 base short, with 14 bases between. Germline loops: CDR1 MNHEY, CDR2 SMNVEV (reference sequence). The CDR3 protein is CASSLRAGRPNTEAFF. Here the CDR3 DNA reads TGTGCCAGCAGTTTAAGGGCAGGCCGCCCGAACACTGAAGCTTTCTTT.

The chain combines TRBV6-5 with TRBJ1-4; D not resolved. This CDR3 spans 16 amino acids. The germline V gene has CDR1 MNHEY and CDR2 SVGAGI. V gave up 0 bases and J gave up 3 bases, with 11 bases separating them. CDR3 sequence: CASSYSHELANEKLFF. CDR3 sequence (DNA): TGTGCCAGCAGTTACTCGCACGAATTGGCTAATGAAAAACTGTTTTTT.

This clone was recorded only once. The chain employs TRBV5-1 and TRBJ2-7; D is unclear. The germline V gene encodes CDR1 SGHRS and CDR2 YFSETQ. This CDR3 has 16 residues. V lost 3 bases and J 0 bases, leaving 16 bases between the germline ends. The CDR3 loop reads CASSSLPGPSSYEQYF. The CDR3 DNA follows: TGCGCCAGCAGCTCCCTTCCGGGTCCCTCCTCCTACGAGCAGTACTTC. Full variable domain (outside the CDR3, taken from reference TRBV5-1 and TRBJ2-7): KAGVTQTPRYLIKTRGQQVTLSCSPISGHRSVSWYQQTPGQGLQFLFEYFSETQRNKGNFPGRFSGRQFSNSRSEMNVSTLELGDSALYLCASSSLPGPSSYEQYFGPGTRLTVT.

The V call is TRBV7-8, the J call TRBJ2-2; D call uncertain. Per germline, CDR1 SGHVS and CDR2 FQNEAQ. V gave up 5 bases and J gave up 4 bases, with 8 bases separating them. This CDR3 region has 13 residues. CDR3 loop: CASSPQFTGELFF. In DNA, the CDR3 is TGTGCCAGCAGCCCACAGTTCACCGGGGAGCTGTTTTTT.

The J gene is TRBJ1-5, the V gene TRBV19, with D possibly TRBD1 on 6 matching bases. Germline assignment: CDR1 LNHDA and CDR2 SQIVND (reference sequence). This CDR3 is 17 amino acids long. Between the trimmed V and J ends, which lost 3 bases and 4 bases, there was a span of 19 bases. The CDR3 is CASSIRGWGQANQPQHF. CDR3 bases: TGTGCCAGTAGTATTCGGGGTTGGGGGCAGGCAAATCAGCCCCAGCATTTT. Based on the CDR3 plus reference TRBV19 and TRBJ1-5, the full variable domain is DGGITQSPKYLFRKEGQNVTLSCEQNLNHDAMYWYRQDPGQGLRLIYYSQIVNDFQKGDIAEGYSVSREKKESFPLTVTSAQKNPTAFYLCASSIRGWGQANQPQHFGDGTRLSIL.

This clone has only a few counts. V usage is TRBV2 and J usage is TRBJ2-5, with 8 bases identical to TRBD1. V trimming: 5 bases; J trimming: 5 bases; junction bases outside the gene matches: 7. There are 14 residues in the CDR3. Germline CDR1 is SNHLY and CDR2 is FYNNEI. The CDR3 DNA reads as TGTGCCAGCAGTTACGGACAGGGAGGTGAGACCCAGTACTTC. Protein sequence: CASSYGQGGETQYF. Complete variable domain (other parts from reference TRBV2 and TRBJ2-5): EPEVTQTPSHQVTQMGQEVILRCVPISNHLYFYWYRQILGQKVEFLVSFYNNEISEKSEIFDDQFSVERPDGSNFTLKIRSTKLEDSAMYFCASSYGQGGETQYFGPGTRLLVL.